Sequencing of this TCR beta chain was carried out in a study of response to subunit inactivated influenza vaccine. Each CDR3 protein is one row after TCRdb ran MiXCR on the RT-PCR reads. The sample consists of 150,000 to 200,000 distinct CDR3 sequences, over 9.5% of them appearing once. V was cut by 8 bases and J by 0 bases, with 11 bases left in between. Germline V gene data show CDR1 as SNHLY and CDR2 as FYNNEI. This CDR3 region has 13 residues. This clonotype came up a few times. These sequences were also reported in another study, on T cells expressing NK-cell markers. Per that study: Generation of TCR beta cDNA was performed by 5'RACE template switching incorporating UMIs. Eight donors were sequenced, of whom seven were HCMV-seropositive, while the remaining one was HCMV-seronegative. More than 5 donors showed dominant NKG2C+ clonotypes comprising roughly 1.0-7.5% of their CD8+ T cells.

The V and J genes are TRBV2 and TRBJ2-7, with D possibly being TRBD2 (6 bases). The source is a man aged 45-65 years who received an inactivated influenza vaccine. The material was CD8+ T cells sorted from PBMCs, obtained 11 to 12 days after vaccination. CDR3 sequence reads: CASRDGSSYEQYF. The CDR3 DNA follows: TGTGCCAGCCGGGACGGGAGCTCCTACGAGCAGTACTTC.